The 13 T cell receptor beta chains in this list originate from one sample, sequenced in a study of control samples from healthy donors and cancer patients. The table came from immunoSEQ multiplex PCR; TCRdb's copy has only in-frame clones and leaves some out. The table includes fewer than 20,000 clones, 85% to 90% detected once. The source material was PBMCs. The receptor set was obtained from a man between 60 and 70 years old with head and neck cancer.

A remark on this clone: The junction and the germline gene differ at one end; a read error may be behind it. The chain joins TRBV7-8 to TRBJ2-5, with D unresolved. The CDR3 sequence is 12 residues long. Germline V gives CDR1 SGHVS, CDR2 FQNEAQ. DNA for the CDR3: TGTGCCAGCAGCGCCTACCAAGGGACCCAGTACTTC. It translates to CASSAYQGTQYF.

V is TRBV7-2 and J is TRBJ2-1; 13 nucleotides match TRBD2. Germline loops: CDR1 SGHTA, CDR2 FQGNSA. This CDR3 is built from 14 residues. J gave up 15 bases and V 4 bases, and 9 bases lay outside the gene matches. The CDR3 region is CASSSTSGGRVTFF. The DNA for the CDR3 is TGTGCCAGCAGCTCGACTAGCGGGGGGAGGGTCACGTTCTTC.

V is TRBV5-1 and J is TRBJ1-6; D not resolved. Per germline, CDR1 SGHRS and CDR2 YFSETQ. The ends were cut back, 2 bases at V and 8 bases at J, with 11 bases in the middle. The CDR3 length is 14 residues. The CDR3 loop reads CASSFGVRDSPLHF. The CDR3 region has the DNA TGCGCCAGCAGCTTTGGAGTCCGCGATTCACCCCTCCACTTT.

The chain carries TRBV7-9 and TRBJ2-3; D unresolved. CDR1 and CDR2 (germline): SEHNR, FQNEAQ (reference sequence). The CDR3 extends over 13 amino acids. Trimming removed 5 bases at V and 2 bases at J, with 8 bases between. The CDR3: CASSHPSTDTQYF. In DNA, the CDR3 is TGTGCCAGCAGCCACCCGTCCACAGATACGCAGTATTTT.

The chain has TRBV28 and TRBJ2-2; 8 bases agree with TRBD1. Germline V gene sequence: CDR1 MDHEN, CDR2 SYDVKM. J gave up 8 bases and V 3 bases, and 11 bases lay outside the gene matches. The CDR3 is 16 amino acids. The CDR3 loop is CASSFPGQGGRGELFF. The CDR3 DNA follows: TGTGCCAGCAGTTTCCCCGGACAGGGAGGACGGGGGGAGCTGTTTTTT. The full variable domain, rest sourced from reference TRBV28 and TRBJ2-2, is DVKVTQSSRYLVKRTGEKVFLECVQDMDHENMFWYRQDPGLGLRLIYFSYDVKMKEKGDIPEGYSVSREKKERFSLILESASTNQTSMYLCASSFPGQGGRGELFFGEGSRLTVL.

The chain carries TRBV3-1 (or the pseudogene TRBV3-2) and TRBJ1-1, with 11 nucleotides matching TRBD1. CDR1 is LGHDT and CDR2 is YNNKEL in the germline V gene (reference sequence). The CDR3 loop spans 13 amino acids. The junction had 7 bases not matched to a gene; V was cut back by 6 bases and J by 10 bases. CDR3 protein: CASSLGQGATAFF. CDR3 coding DNA: TGTGCCAGCAGTCTAGGACAGGGGGCGACAGCTTTCTTT.

The rearrangement uses TRBV3-1 (or the pseudogene TRBV3-2) and TRBJ2-7, with D maybe TRBD2 (6 bases). V was clipped by 3 bases and J by 5 bases, with 14 bases between them. This CDR3 spans 14 amino acids. The V gene's germline CDR1 is LGHDT and CDR2 YNNKEL (reference sequence). The CDR3 sequence: CASSHGGPWDEQYF. CDR3 DNA: TGTGCCAGCAGCCACGGGGGACCATGGGACGAGCAGTACTTC.

The V and J genes are TRBV14 and TRBJ1-1; no firm D call. The germline V gene encodes CDR1 SGHDN and CDR2 FVKESK. V was shortened by 2 bases and J by 0 bases, with 7 bases between the two germline ends. This CDR3 has 14 amino acids. The CDR3 protein is CASSQPGMNTEAFF. The CDR3 DNA is TGTGCCAGCAGCCAACCGGGCATGAACACTGAAGCTTTCTTT.

The chain uses TRBV10-2 and TRBJ1-1, with 9 positions matching TRBD1. Germline CDR1 is WSHSY and CDR2 is SAAADI. This CDR3 comprises 13 residues. V gave up 5 bases and J gave up 8 bases; unmatched junction bases: 6. CDR3 nucleotides: TGCGCCAGCAGTAGGGACAGGGCAAACGAAGCTTTCTTT. It encodes CASSRDRANEAFF.

A single count supports this clone. This chain uses TRBV25-1 with TRBJ2-2; tentatively, D is TRBD1 (5 bases). This CDR3 has 15 residues. Between the trimmed V and J ends, which lost 1 base and 3 bases, there was a span of 9 bases. Germline CDR1 and CDR2: MGHDK and SYGVNS. The CDR3 nucleotides read TGTGCCAGCAGTGAATCGAAAGGGGACACCGGGGAGCTGTTTTTT. As protein: CASSESKGDTGELFF.

The chain links TRBV29-1 to TRBJ2-6; 8 nucleotides line up with TRBD1. The CDR3 extends over 15 amino acids. Per the germline V gene, CDR1 is SQVTM and CDR2 is ANQGSEA. Trimming cost V 7 bases and J 0 bases; bases outside gene matches: 5. CDR3: CSAGQGHSGANVLTF. The CDR3 DNA is TGCAGCGCCGGACAGGGCCACTCTGGGGCCAACGTCCTGACTTTC.

The genes are TRBV3-1 (or the pseudogene TRBV3-2) and TRBJ2-3, with D possibly being TRBD1 (6 bases). CDR1 LGHDT and CDR2 YNNKEL come from the germline V gene (reference sequence). The CDR3 consists of 13 residues. The V end lost 4 bases, the J end lost 4 bases, and 9 bases lay between the germline ends. Here the CDR3 DNA reads TGTGCCAGCAGCCTAAAGGGGGCAGATACGCAGTATTTT. This encodes CASSLKGADTQYF.

The chain is built from TRBV7-9 and TRBJ2-5, with 10 bases matching TRBD2. CDR1 SEHNR and CDR2 FQNEAQ come from the germline V gene (reference sequence). J was trimmed by 4 bases and V by 3 bases; bases with no gene match: 2. There are 14 residues in the CDR3. As DNA, the CDR3 is TGTGCCAGCAGCTTGGGACTAGCGATAGAGACCCAGTACTTC. As protein: CASSLGLAIETQYF.